These T cell receptor beta chains were read from a single sample in a study of cytomegalovirus exposure and HLA in healthy donors. Some clones are missing from TCRdb's copy, which holds only in-frame ones; the method was immunoSEQ multiplex PCR. The sample lists around 150,000 clones, 65% to 85% occurring once. The sample consisted of PBMCs. The receptor set was obtained from a man aged 40-55 years in good health and CMV-seropositive. Both conserved end residues are part of each CDR3. The D gene is left open where the match is weak. Clone size appears in some rows only: once, few, many, or a class for an expanded clone.

clone_size: once
d_call: TRBD1
v_call: TRBV25-1
j_call: TRBJ2-7
cdr3_aa: CASSELGGAGKGSDEQYF
cdr3_nt: TGTGCCAGCAGTGAATTAGGGGGCGCAGGAAAGGGGTCGGACGAGCAGTACTTC

clone_size: NA
d_call: TRBD2
v_call: TRBV4-1
j_call: TRBJ2-7
cdr3_aa: CASSLSGGPYEQYF
cdr3_nt: TGCGCCAGCAGCCTCAGCGGGGGCCCCTACGAGCAGTACTTC

clone_size: NA
d_call: NA
v_call: TRBV5-6
j_call: TRBJ2-7
cdr3_aa: CASSLGSSLASYEQYF
cdr3_nt: TGTGCCAGCAGCTTGGGGTCTTCCTTGGCCTCCTACGAGCAGTACTTC

clone_size: NA
d_call: NA
v_call: TRBV27
j_call: TRBJ2-7
cdr3_aa: CASSLEPLSGEQYF
cdr3_nt: TGTGCCAGCAGTCTCGAACCGCTCTCCGGCGAGCAGTACTTC

clone_size: NA
d_call: NA
v_call: TRBV5-1
j_call: TRBJ1-6
cdr3_aa: CASTDSRYSPLHF
cdr3_nt: TGCGCCAGCACGGACAGCCGTTATTCACCCCTCCACTTT

clone_size: NA
d_call: TRBD1
v_call: TRBV7-8
j_call: TRBJ2-2
cdr3_aa: CASSSGTDTGELFF
cdr3_nt: TGTGCCAGCAGCTCCGGGACAGATACCGGGGAGCTGTTTTTT

clone_size: NA
d_call: NA
v_call: TRBV7-3
j_call: TRBJ1-2
cdr3_aa: CASSLSSGDGYTF
cdr3_nt: TGTGCCAGCAGCTTATCTTCAGGGGATGGCTACACCTTC

clone_size: few
d_call: TRBD1
v_call: TRBV30
j_call: TRBJ2-5
cdr3_aa: CAWSGHRGEQETQYF
cdr3_nt: TGTGCCTGGAGTGGCCACAGGGGAGAACAAGAGACCCAGTACTTC

clone_size: NA
d_call: NA
v_call: TRBV6-6
j_call: TRBJ1-3
cdr3_aa: CASEESSGNTIYF
cdr3_nt: TGTGCCAGCGAGGAATCCTCTGGAAACACCATATATTTT

clone_size: NA
d_call: TRBD2
v_call: TRBV7-9
j_call: TRBJ2-1
cdr3_aa: CASSFGLAGINEQFF
cdr3_nt: TGTGCCAGCAGCTTTGGACTAGCGGGGATAAATGAGCAGTTCTTC

clone_size: NA
d_call: NA
v_call: TRBV4-2
j_call: TRBJ1-1
cdr3_aa: CASSQEAGRQSEAFF
cdr3_nt: TGTGCCAGCAGCCAAGAGGCCGGCAGGCAATCTGAAGCTTTCTTT

clone_size: NA
d_call: NA
v_call: TRBV7-5
j_call: TRBJ1-5
cdr3_aa: CARSLGVRKGNQPQHF
cdr3_nt: TGTGCCAGAAGCTTAGGGGTCAGGAAGGGCAATCAGCCCCAGCATTTT

clone_size: NA
d_call: NA
v_call: TRBV18
j_call: TRBJ1-5
cdr3_aa: CASSFTGWGNQPQHF
cdr3_nt: TGTGCCAGCTCGTTCACAGGGTGGGGCAATCAGCCCCAGCATTTT

clone_size: NA
d_call: TRBD2
v_call: TRBV7-2
j_call: TRBJ2-5
cdr3_aa: CASSLNLVAGGQETQYF
cdr3_nt: TGTGCCAGCAGCTTAAATCTTGTGGCGGGGGGCCAAGAGACCCAGTACTTC

clone_size: NA
d_call: TRBD1
v_call: TRBV5-4
j_call: TRBJ2-1
cdr3_aa: CASSLEGSRNRGNEQFF
cdr3_nt: TGTGCCAGCAGCTTGGAAGGGAGCAGGAACAGGGGCAATGAGCAGTTCTTC

clone_size: NA
d_call: TRBD1
v_call: TRBV5-4
j_call: TRBJ1-2
cdr3_aa: CASSYGQEGIYGYTF
cdr3_nt: TGTGCCAGCAGCTATGGACAGGAAGGCATCTATGGCTACACCTTC

clone_size: NA
d_call: TRBD1
v_call: TRBV4-2
j_call: TRBJ2-3
cdr3_aa: CASSRRTGADTQYF
cdr3_nt: TGTGCCAGCAGCCGCCGGACAGGGGCAGATACGCAGTATTTT

clone_size: NA
d_call: TRBD2
v_call: TRBV4-3
j_call: TRBJ2-3
cdr3_aa: CASSQDWGGVTDTQYF
cdr3_nt: TGCGCCAGCAGCCAAGACTGGGGGGGAGTCACAGATACGCAGTATTTT

clone_size: NA
d_call: NA
v_call: TRBV7-9
j_call: TRBJ2-1
cdr3_aa: CASSLAVAANEQFF
cdr3_nt: TGTGCCAGCAGCTTAGCGGTCGCAGCGAATGAGCAGTTCTTC

clone_size: NA
d_call: TRBD1
v_call: TRBV7-9
j_call: TRBJ1-3
cdr3_aa: CASSSGQGVSSGNTIYF
cdr3_nt: TGTGCCAGCAGCTCCGGACAGGGAGTAAGCTCTGGAAACACCATATATTTT

clone_size: NA
d_call: NA
v_call: TRBV5-4
j_call: TRBJ1-2
cdr3_aa: CASSSGTRGYTF
cdr3_nt: TGTGCCAGCAGCTCGGGGACACGGGGCTACACCTTC

clone_size: once
d_call: TRBD2
v_call: TRBV2
j_call: TRBJ2-3
cdr3_aa: CASSAERGSTDTQYF
cdr3_nt: TGTGCCAGCAGTGCGGAGCGGGGAAGCACAGATACGCAGTATTTT

clone_size: NA
d_call: TRBD1
v_call: TRBV2
j_call: TRBJ2-2
cdr3_aa: CASSLTGGDTGELFF
cdr3_nt: TGTGCCAGCAGCCTTACAGGGGGAGACACCGGGGAGCTGTTTTTT

clone_size: NA
d_call: TRBD1
v_call: TRBV4-2
j_call: TRBJ2-7
cdr3_aa: CASSQEPGQGYEQYF
cdr3_nt: TGTGCCAGCAGCCAAGAACCGGGACAGGGGTACGAGCAGTACTTC

clone_size: once
d_call: NA
v_call: TRBV5-1
j_call: TRBJ1-2
cdr3_aa: CASRNPGGTTGYTF
cdr3_nt: TGCGCCAGCAGAAATCCCGGGGGGACAACTGGCTACACCTTC

clone_size: few
d_call: TRBD1
v_call: TRBV7-2
j_call: TRBJ1-2
cdr3_aa: CASSPGQDYGYTF
cdr3_nt: TGTGCCAGCAGCCCGGGACAGGACTATGGCTACACCTTC

clone_size: once
d_call: TRBD2
v_call: TRBV11-2
j_call: TRBJ2-7
cdr3_aa: CASSVTSGPSYEQYF
cdr3_nt: TGTGCCAGCAGCGTCACTAGCGGACCCTCCTACGAGCAGTACTTC

clone_size: NA
d_call: TRBD1
v_call: TRBV29-1
j_call: TRBJ2-7
cdr3_aa: CSVEPGQGEQYF
cdr3_nt: TGCAGCGTTGAGCCGGGACAGGGGGAGCAGTACTTC

clone_size: NA
d_call: TRBD2
v_call: TRBV25-1
j_call: TRBJ2-3
cdr3_aa: CASRKRGGKDTQYF
cdr3_nt: TGTGCCAGCAGGAAGCGGGGGGGCAAAGATACGCAGTATTTT

clone_size: NA
d_call: NA
v_call: TRBV7-9
j_call: TRBJ2-7
cdr3_aa: CASSFDRDSTYEQYF
cdr3_nt: TGTGCCAGCAGCTTCGATAGGGACTCGACCTACGAGCAGTACTTC

clone_size: NA
d_call: NA
v_call: TRBV7-2
j_call: TRBJ2-5
cdr3_aa: CASRPMGGAGETQYF
cdr3_nt: TGTGCCAGCAGGCCGATGGGGGGGGCCGGGGAGACCCAGTACTTC

clone_size: NA
d_call: TRBD1
v_call: TRBV19
j_call: TRBJ2-1
cdr3_aa: CASSKVRDRVYNEQFF
cdr3_nt: TGTGCCAGTAGTAAGGTCCGGGACAGGGTTTACAATGAGCAGTTCTTC

clone_size: NA
d_call: NA
v_call: TRBV11-2
j_call: TRBJ1-3
cdr3_aa: CASETLQGPSGNTIYF
cdr3_nt: TGTGCCAGCGAAACCCTACAGGGCCCCTCTGGAAACACCATATATTTT

clone_size: few
d_call: NA
v_call: TRBV6-6
j_call: TRBJ1-1
cdr3_aa: CASSYSEGRGFGEAFF
cdr3_nt: TGTGCCAGCAGTTACTCCGAGGGGAGGGGATTTGGTGAAGCTTTCTTT

clone_size: NA
d_call: TRBD1
v_call: TRBV6-1
j_call: TRBJ1-2
cdr3_aa: CASSGVTGGYYGYTF
cdr3_nt: TGTGCCAGCAGTGGAGTGACAGGGGGTTATTATGGCTACACCTTC

clone_size: NA
d_call: NA
v_call: TRBV5-1
j_call: TRBJ1-3
cdr3_aa: CASSPIGTYGNTIYF
cdr3_nt: TGCGCCAGCAGCCCAATCGGGACATATGGAAACACCATATATTTT

clone_size: NA
d_call: NA
v_call: TRBV25-1
j_call: TRBJ2-2
cdr3_aa: CASSESRASNTGELFF
cdr3_nt: TGTGCCAGCAGTGAGTCGAGGGCATCGAACACCGGGGAGCTGTTTTTT

clone_size: NA
d_call: NA
v_call: TRBV25-1
j_call: TRBJ1-2
cdr3_aa: CASSEVGGGGYTF
cdr3_nt: TGTGCCAGCAGTGAAGTTGGGGGCGGAGGCTACACCTTC

clone_size: NA
d_call: TRBD1
v_call: TRBV5-5
j_call: TRBJ1-3
cdr3_aa: CASSQGQGAYSGNTIYF
cdr3_nt: TGTGCCAGCAGTCAGGGACAGGGGGCTTACTCTGGAAACACCATATATTTT

clone_size: NA
d_call: NA
v_call: TRBV5-5
j_call: TRBJ1-3
cdr3_aa: CASTTGPGNTIYF
cdr3_nt: TGTGCCAGCACGACTGGCCCCGGAAACACCATATATTTT

clone_size: NA
d_call: TRBD1
v_call: TRBV5-5
j_call: TRBJ1-6
cdr3_aa: CASSLFGTENSPLHF
cdr3_nt: TGTGCCAGCAGCTTGTTTGGGACAGAGAATTCACCCCTCCACTTT

clone_size: NA
d_call: NA
v_call: TRBV23-1
j_call: TRBJ2-7
cdr3_aa: CATTVQTWEQYF
cdr3_nt: TGCGCCACAACGGTACAGACGTGGGAGCAGTACTTC

clone_size: NA
d_call: NA
v_call: TRBV4-2
j_call: TRBJ2-1
cdr3_aa: CASSQLLETLYNEQFF
cdr3_nt: TGTGCCAGCAGCCAGTTACTAGAGACCTTGTACAATGAGCAGTTCTTC

clone_size: NA
d_call: NA
v_call: TRBV5-5
j_call: TRBJ2-3
cdr3_aa: CASSSRGRERDTQYF
cdr3_nt: TGTGCCAGCAGCTCGCGGGGCCGGGAGAGAGATACGCAGTATTTT

clone_size: NA
d_call: TRBD1
v_call: TRBV5-4
j_call: TRBJ2-7
cdr3_aa: CASSPGQGVYEQYF
cdr3_nt: TGTGCCAGCAGCCCCGGACAGGGGGTCTACGAGCAGTACTTC

clone_size: NA
d_call: TRBD1
v_call: TRBV7-3
j_call: TRBJ1-1
cdr3_aa: CASSYKDRGAFF
cdr3_nt: TGTGCCAGCAGCTACAAGGACAGGGGGGCTTTCTTT

clone_size: NA
d_call: NA
v_call: TRBV6-5
j_call: TRBJ2-7
cdr3_aa: CASSRGIGYEQYF
cdr3_nt: TGTGCCAGCAGTAGGGGGATAGGCTACGAGCAGTACTTC

clone_size: NA
d_call: NA
v_call: TRBV27
j_call: TRBJ1-5
cdr3_aa: CASGKLGVENQPQHF
cdr3_nt: TGTGCCAGCGGTAAACTCGGGGTAGAGAATCAGCCCCAGCATTTT

clone_size: NA
d_call: TRBD1
v_call: TRBV18
j_call: TRBJ1-2
cdr3_aa: CASSPRTGGDYGYTF
cdr3_nt: TGTGCCAGCTCACCCAGGACAGGGGGCGACTATGGCTACACCTTC

clone_size: NA
d_call: NA
v_call: TRBV11-1
j_call: TRBJ1-1
cdr3_aa: CASSLGGALMNTEAFF
cdr3_nt: TGTGCCAGCAGCTTGGGCGGGGCCCTAATGAACACTGAAGCTTTCTTT

clone_size: NA
d_call: NA
v_call: TRBV15
j_call: TRBJ2-3
cdr3_aa: CATSRGGRGGSTDTQYF
cdr3_nt: TGTGCCACCAGCAGAGGGGGAAGGGGGGGGAGCACAGATACGCAGTATTTT

clone_size: NA
d_call: TRBD1
v_call: TRBV27
j_call: TRBJ2-1
cdr3_aa: CASSPGTVREQFF
cdr3_nt: TGTGCCAGCAGTCCCGGGACAGTTAGGGAGCAGTTCTTC

clone_size: NA
d_call: NA
v_call: TRBV5-1
j_call: TRBJ2-7
cdr3_aa: CASSFQGSRGEQYF
cdr3_nt: TGCGCCAGCAGCTTCCAGGGATCCAGAGGTGAGCAGTACTTC